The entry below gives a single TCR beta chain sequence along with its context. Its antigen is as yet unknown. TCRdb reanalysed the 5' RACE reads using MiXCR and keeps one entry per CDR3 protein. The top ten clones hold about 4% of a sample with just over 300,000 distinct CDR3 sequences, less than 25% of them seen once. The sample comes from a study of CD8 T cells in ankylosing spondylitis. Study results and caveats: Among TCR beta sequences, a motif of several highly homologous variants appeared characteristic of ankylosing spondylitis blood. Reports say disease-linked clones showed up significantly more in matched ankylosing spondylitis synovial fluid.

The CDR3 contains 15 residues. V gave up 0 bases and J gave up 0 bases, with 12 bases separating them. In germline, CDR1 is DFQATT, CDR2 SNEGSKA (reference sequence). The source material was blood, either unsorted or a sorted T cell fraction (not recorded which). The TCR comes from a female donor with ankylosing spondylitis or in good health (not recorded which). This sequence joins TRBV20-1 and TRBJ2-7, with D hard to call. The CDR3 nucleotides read TGCAGTGCTAGAGAGGGCGCGGCTAGCTCCTACGAGCAGTACTTC. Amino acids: CSAREGAASSYEQYF.